The next 22 T cell receptor beta chains were all read from a single sample in a study of cytomegalovirus exposure and HLA in healthy donors. The PCR made use of 60 Vbeta and 13 Jbeta primers. Libraries were prepared by immunoSEQ multiplex PCR; TCRdb keeps only in-frame clonotypes and omits some of them. The data contain some 100,000 clones, more than 65% of them singletons. The sequencing input was PBMCs. The receptors here all came from a woman aged 18-30 years in good health and CMV-seronegative.

This chain links TRBV28 with TRBJ2-5; D possibly corresponds to TRBD1 (5 bases). The CDR3 contains 15 residues. The germline V gene has CDR1 MDHEN and CDR2 SYDVKM. Trimming took 0 bases from V and 6 from J, leaving 14 bases between them. The CDR3 sequence is CASSLWGRAEKTQYF. CDR3 in DNA: TGTGCCAGCAGTTTATGGGGCAGGGCGGAGAAGACCCAGTACTTC.

This rearrangement joins TRBV7-9 to TRBJ2-5; 11 bases are shared with TRBD1. The CDR3 runs 15 residues. The germline V gene has CDR1 SEHNR and CDR2 FQNEAQ (reference sequence). Losses at the gene ends were 5 bases for V and 2 bases for J; bases not matched to a gene: 4. Here the CDR3 reads CASSPRDRGQETQYF. CDR3 bases: TGTGCCAGCAGCCCAAGGGACAGGGGGCAAGAGACCCAGTACTTC.

The rearrangement joins TRBV7-9 to TRBJ2-7, with D hard to call. Per germline, CDR1 SEHNR and CDR2 FQNEAQ (reference sequence). The CDR3 spans 12 residues. V was pared by 2 bases and J by 6 bases, with 8 bases between. The CDR3 bases are TGTGCCAGCAGCTTAAATCGCGGCGAGCAGTACTTC. This codes for CASSLNRGEQYF.

This rearrangement joins TRBV28 to TRBJ2-5; 7 nucleotides align to TRBD2. With 2 bases clipped from V and 7 bases from J, the junction kept 13 bases outside the gene matches. The CDR3 has 16 residues. Germline CDR1 reads MDHEN; CDR2 reads SYDVKM. In DNA form, the CDR3 reads TGTGCCAGCAGTTTACCCTGGCGGGAGAATCAGGGGACCCAGTACTTC. Its protein product is CASSLPWRENQGTQYF.

This clone showed up many times. The chain combines TRBV6-4 with TRBJ2-2; D is possibly TRBD1 (6 bases). V lost 0 bases, J lost 1 base, and 6 bases lay in between. Germline-derived CDR1 and CDR2 are MRHNA and SNTAGT. This CDR3 comprises 15 residues. CDR3 in amino acids: CASSDSQGNTGELFF. Written as DNA, the CDR3 is TGTGCCAGCAGTGACTCACAGGGGAACACCGGGGAGCTGTTTTTT.

This clone was seen a handful of times. This rearrangement joins TRBV6-1 to TRBJ1-4, with D maybe TRBD1 (6 bases). Germline V CDR1 and CDR2: MNHNS, SASEGT. The CDR3 is made up of 15 amino acids. The ends were cut back, 6 bases at V and 5 bases at J, with 16 bases in the middle. The CDR3 nucleotides are TGTGCCAGCAGGAATCTCGAGACAGGAAATGAAAAACTGTTTTTT. Encoded protein: CASRNLETGNEKLFF.

The chain links TRBV7-2 to TRBJ2-3, with 7 bases fitting TRBD2. Germline V gene lookup returns CDR1 SGHTA and CDR2 FQGNSA. CDR3 length equals 16 residues. Unmatched junction bases numbered 8, after V lost 2 bases and J lost 3 bases. The CDR3 region is CASSLPPRGRTDTQYF. CDR3 sequence (DNA): TGTGCCAGCAGCTTACCCCCGCGCGGGAGAACAGATACGCAGTATTTT.

This clone was recorded a few times. The chain couples TRBV5-1 to TRBJ2-2, with 9 bases fitting TRBD1. CDR3 size: 15 residues. V was pared by 6 bases and J by 7 bases, with 10 bases of the junction left unmatched. CDR1 is SGHRS and CDR2 is YFSETQ in the germline V gene. CDR3 nucleotide sequence: TGCGCCAGCAATCCTTCCACAGGGGGCGGCGGGGAGCTGTTTTTT. Encoded protein: CASNPSTGGGGELFF.

This chain joins TRBV5-8 and TRBJ2-7, with D unclear. V lost 1 base and J lost 4, with 12 bases in between. Germline values: CDR1 SGHTS, CDR2 YDEGEE. The CDR3 is 14 amino acids. CDR3 region: CASSLFYTMYEQYF. In nucleotides, the CDR3 is TGTGCCAGCAGCTTGTTTTACACTATGTACGAGCAGTACTTC.

This chain connects TRBV7-9 to TRBJ2-5, with TRBD2 matching over 7 bases. The CDR3 runs 13 residues. V gave up 6 bases and J gave up 5 bases; unmatched junction bases: 6. Per the germline V gene, CDR1 is SEHNR and CDR2 is FQNEAQ (reference sequence). The CDR3 DNA sequence: TGTGCCAGCAGGGGGGGGTCCCGGGAGACCCAGTACTTC. As protein: CASRGGSRETQYF.

This chain uses TRBV9 with TRBJ2-7, with 11 bases identical to TRBD2. The CDR3 contains 17 residues. Germline CDR1 and CDR2: SGDLS and YYNGEE. Germline trimming cut 4 bases from V and 5 bases from J; bases unmatched to any gene: 14. CDR3 protein: CASSPHHPSGRFHEQYF. The CDR3 DNA reads as TGTGCCAGCAGCCCCCATCACCCTAGCGGGAGGTTCCACGAGCAGTACTTC.

A word on this clone: The junction and the germline gene differ at one end; a read error may be behind it. V is TRBV7-9 and J is TRBJ2-7, with 9 nucleotides matching TRBD1. Germline CDR1 reads SEHNR; CDR2 reads FQNEAQ (reference sequence). The CDR3 length is 14 residues. The CDR3 sequence is CSSSSGRQGVAQYF. Here the CDR3 DNA reads TGTTCCAGCAGCTCCGGGAGACAGGGGGTCGCGCAGTACTTC. Variable domain in full (rest from reference TRBV7-9 and TRBJ2-7): DTGVSQNPRHKITKRGQNVTFRCDPISEHNRLYWYRQTLGQGPEFLTYFQNEAQLEKSRLLSDRFSAERPKGSFSTLEIQRTEQGDSAMYLCSSSSGRQGVAQYFGPGTRLTVT.

This clone appeared once. The chain employs TRBV5-4 and TRBJ2-1, with 10 bases matching TRBD2. The CDR3 is made up of 15 amino acids. V trimming: 0 bases; J trimming: 5 bases; junction bases outside the gene matches: 2. Germline V lookup: CDR1 SGHNT, CDR2 YYREEE (reference sequence). Written as DNA, the CDR3 is TGTGCCAGCAGCTTGGCACTAGCGGGGAACAATGAGCAGTTCTTC. It codes for CASSLALAGNNEQFF.

The V and J genes are TRBV6-4 and TRBJ2-1; 15 positions agree with TRBD2. Germline V gives CDR1 MRHNA, CDR2 SNTAGT. This CDR3 comprises 14 residues. The J segment lost 12 bases and the V segment lost 3 bases, leaving 3 bases of the junction unmatched. The CDR3 region is CASSDGLAGGRQFF. The CDR3, as DNA: TGTGCCAGCAGTGATGGACTAGCGGGGGGGAGGCAGTTCTTC.

The rearrangement joins TRBV7-9 to TRBJ2-5; TRBD1 aligns across 7 bases. Germline CDR1 reads SEHNR; CDR2 reads FQNEAQ (reference sequence). The CDR3 length is 15 residues. Trimming took 5 bases from V and 4 from J; bases not matched to a gene: 10. DNA of the CDR3: TGTGCCAGCAGCCTCACAGGGGCCAGAGGAGAGACCCAGTACTTC. It encodes CASSLTGARGETQYF.

This clone was recorded only once. V gene TRBV19 combines with J gene TRBJ2-2, with D possibly TRBD2 on 5 matching bases. Germline CDR1 and CDR2: LNHDA and SQIVND (reference sequence). V lost 4 bases and J 3 bases, leaving 21 bases between the germline ends. The CDR3 loop spans 18 amino acids. The CDR3 DNA sequence: TGTGCCAGTAGTACAAACACAAAAGCGGTTGGGTACACCGGGGAGCTGTTTTTT. Encoded protein: CASSTNTKAVGYTGELFF.

A remark on this clone: Other DNA variants within this sample encode the same CDR3. The V call is TRBV28, the J call TRBJ2-3; D perhaps matches TRBD2 (6 bases). CDR1 and CDR2 (germline): MDHEN, SYDVKM. The CDR3 is made up of 14 amino acids. V was shortened by 6 bases and J by 0 bases, with 10 bases between the two germline ends. The chain's CDR3 is CASSLGGSTDTQYF. In DNA form, the CDR3 reads TGTGCCAGCAGCTTGGGGGGTAGCACAGATACGCAGTATTTT.

This clone was counted a single time. The chain uses TRBV19 and TRBJ2-5; TRBD1 aligns across 9 bases. The V gene end was trimmed by 3 bases and the J gene end by 4 bases; junction bases not matched to a gene: 9. CDR3 size: 16 residues. The germline V gene has CDR1 LNHDA and CDR2 SQIVND (reference sequence). This CDR3 reads CASSMKQGAIGETQYF. The CDR3 DNA reads TGTGCCAGTAGTATGAAACAGGGGGCGATCGGAGAGACCCAGTACTTC.

This clone was observed a few times. J is TRBJ1-4 and V is TRBV18, with 10 nucleotides matching TRBD1. The V segment lost 3 bases and the J segment 8 bases; nucleotides outside the gene matches: 3. The germline V gene encodes CDR1 KGHSH and CDR2 LQKENI. The CDR3 has 14 residues. The CDR3 bases are TGTGCCAGCTCACCGGGACAGGGGACAGAAAAACTGTTTTTT. Translated: CASSPGQGTEKLFF.

This chain joins TRBV13 and TRBJ2-6; D gene unclear. Between the trimmed V and J ends, which lost 5 bases and 3 bases, there was a span of 17 bases. CDR1 is PRHDT, CDR2 FYEKMQ, per germline (reference sequence). This CDR3 spans 17 amino acids. The CDR3 here is CASSAELQVGGANVLTF. DNA of the CDR3: TGTGCCAGCAGCGCAGAACTCCAGGTTGGTGGGGCCAACGTCCTGACTTTC. Based on the CDR3 plus reference TRBV13 and TRBJ2-6, the full variable domain is AAGVIQSPRHLIKEKRETATLKCYPIPRHDTVYWYQQGPGQDPQFLISFYEKMQSDKGSIPDRFSAQQFSDYHSELNMSSLELGDSALYFCASSAELQVGGANVLTFGAGSRLTVL.

This clone was picked up a small number of times. The V and J genes are TRBV4-3 and TRBJ2-7; 12 bases agree with TRBD1. CDR3 length equals 16 residues. V lost 4 bases to trimming and J lost 7 bases; unmatched junction nucleotides: 11. Germline V gives CDR1 LGHNA, CDR2 YSLEER. In DNA, the CDR3 is TGCGCCAGCAGCCTCGGTTGGGGGACAGGGGGCGAGGAGCAGTACTTC. It is translated as CASSLGWGTGGEEQYF.

This clone appeared a single time. The V and J genes are TRBV28 and TRBJ1-1; D is possibly TRBD1 (6 bases). CDR3 size: 13 residues. Germline loops: CDR1 MDHEN, CDR2 SYDVKM. The ends were cut back, 6 bases at V and 2 bases at J, with 10 bases in the middle. The CDR3 loop reads CASSQGTNTEAFF. CDR3 DNA sequence: TGTGCCAGCAGCCAGGGGACCAACACTGAAGCTTTCTTT.